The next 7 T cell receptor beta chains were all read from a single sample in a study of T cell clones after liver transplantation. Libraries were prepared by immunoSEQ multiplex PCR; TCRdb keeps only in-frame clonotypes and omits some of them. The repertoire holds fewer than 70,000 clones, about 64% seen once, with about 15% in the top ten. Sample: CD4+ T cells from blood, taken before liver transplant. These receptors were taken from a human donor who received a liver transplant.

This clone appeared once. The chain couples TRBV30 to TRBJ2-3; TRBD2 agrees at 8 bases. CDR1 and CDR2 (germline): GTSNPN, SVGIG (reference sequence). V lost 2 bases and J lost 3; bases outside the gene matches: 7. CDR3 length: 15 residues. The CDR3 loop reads CAWSPIAGGTDTQYF. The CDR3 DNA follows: TGTGCCTGGAGTCCGATTGCGGGGGGAACAGATACGCAGTATTTT. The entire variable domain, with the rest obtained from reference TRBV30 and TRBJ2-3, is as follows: SQTIHQWPATLVQPVGSPLSLECTVEGTSNPNLYWYRQAAGRGLQLLFYSVGIGQISSEVPQNLSASRPQDRQFILSSKKLLLSDSGFYLCAWSPIAGGTDTQYFGPGTRLTVL.

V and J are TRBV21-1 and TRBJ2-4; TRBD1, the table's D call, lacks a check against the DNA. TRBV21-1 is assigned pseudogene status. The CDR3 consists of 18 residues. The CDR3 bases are TGTGCCAGCAGCAGACGACAGGGAAGACTGCTATCCAAAAACATTCAGTACTTC. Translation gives CASSRRQGRLLSKNIQYF.

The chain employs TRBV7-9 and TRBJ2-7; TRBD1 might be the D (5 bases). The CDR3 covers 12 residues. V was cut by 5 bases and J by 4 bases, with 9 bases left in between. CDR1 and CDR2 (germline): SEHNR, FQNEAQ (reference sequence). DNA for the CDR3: TGTGCCAGCAGCCCCACAGGATACGAGCAGTACTTC. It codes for CASSPTGYEQYF. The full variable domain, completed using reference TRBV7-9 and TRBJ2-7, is DTGVSQNPRHKITKRGQNVTFRCDPISEHNRLYWYRQTLGQGPEFLTYFQNEAQLEKSRLLSDRFSAERPKGSFSTLEIQRTEQGDSAMYLCASSPTGYEQYFGPGTRLTVT.

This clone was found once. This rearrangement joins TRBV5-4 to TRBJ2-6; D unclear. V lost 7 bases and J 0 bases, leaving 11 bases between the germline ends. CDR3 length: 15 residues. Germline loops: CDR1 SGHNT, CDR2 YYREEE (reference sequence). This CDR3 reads CASSWPTSGANVLTF. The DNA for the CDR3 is TGTGCCAGCTCCTGGCCAACCTCTGGGGCCAACGTCCTGACTTTC. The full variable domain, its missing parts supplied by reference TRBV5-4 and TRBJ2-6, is ETGVTQSPTHLIKTRGQQVTLRCSSQSGHNTVSWYQQALGQGPQFIFQYYREEENGRGNFPPRFSGLQFPNYSSELNVNALELDDSALYLCASSWPTSGANVLTFGAGSRLTVL.

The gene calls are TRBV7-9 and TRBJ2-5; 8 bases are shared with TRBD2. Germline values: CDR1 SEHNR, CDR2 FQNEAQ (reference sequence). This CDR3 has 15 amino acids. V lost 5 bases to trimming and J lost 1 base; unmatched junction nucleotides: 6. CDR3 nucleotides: TGTGCCAGCAGCCGGGGACTAGAGAGCCAAGAGACCCAGTACTTC. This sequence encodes CASSRGLESQETQYF.

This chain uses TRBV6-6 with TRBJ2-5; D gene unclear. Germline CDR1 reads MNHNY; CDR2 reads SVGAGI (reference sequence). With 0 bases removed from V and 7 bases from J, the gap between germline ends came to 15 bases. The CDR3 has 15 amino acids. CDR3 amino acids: CASSYSIGHSGTQYF. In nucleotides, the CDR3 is TGTGCCAGCAGTTACTCGATAGGTCATTCAGGGACCCAGTACTTC.

The CDR3 reads CATSRDSTYEQYF. The CDR3, as DNA: TGTGCCACCAGCAGGGACAGTACCTACGAGCAGTACTTC. The chain uses TRBV15 and TRBJ2-7; D possibly corresponds to TRBD1 (6 bases). Between the trimmed V and J ends, which lost 3 bases and 2 bases, there was a span of 8 bases. Germline CDR1 is LNHNV and CDR2 is YYDKDF (reference sequence). This CDR3 spans 13 amino acids.